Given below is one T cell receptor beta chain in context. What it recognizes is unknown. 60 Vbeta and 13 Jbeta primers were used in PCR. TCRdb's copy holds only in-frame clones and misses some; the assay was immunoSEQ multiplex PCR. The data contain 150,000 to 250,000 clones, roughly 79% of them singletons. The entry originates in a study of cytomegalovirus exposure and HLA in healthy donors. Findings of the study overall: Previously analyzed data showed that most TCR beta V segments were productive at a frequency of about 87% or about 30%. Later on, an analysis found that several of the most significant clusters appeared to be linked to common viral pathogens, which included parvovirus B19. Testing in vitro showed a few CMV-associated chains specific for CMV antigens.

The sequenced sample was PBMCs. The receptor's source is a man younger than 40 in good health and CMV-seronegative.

The chain's CDR3 is CASSLDGTSSTYEQYF. Here the CDR3 DNA reads TGTGCCAGCAGCTTAGATGGGACTAGCAGTACCTACGAGCAGTACTTC. The chain recombines TRBV11-3 with TRBJ2-7; 9 bases agree with TRBD2. Germline CDR1 is SGHNT and CDR2 is YENEEA. The V gene end was trimmed by 0 bases and the J gene end by 2 bases; junction bases not matched to a gene: 5. There are 16 residues in the CDR3.